One T cell receptor beta chain is described in this entry. Its antigen remains unknown. One entry per CDR3 protein results from TCRdb running MiXCR on the reads. The data hold about 320,000 distinct CDR3 sequences, with 9.5% observed a single time. This sample stems from a study of T cell repertoires in cytomegalovirus infection. Study at large: Public TCR beta signatures indicated both CMV infection and matching HLA type. Overall study results and limits: Cumulative frequency of public TCR beta families picked out carriers of CMV plus the relevant HLA. Dominating the ex vivo response were TCR beta clonotypes that were CMV-specific and HLA-C-restricted.

Sequenced material: PBMCs. This TCR was recovered from a human donor in good health (CMV status not recorded). Some clones in this sample may be carry-over from other donors' samples.

CDR3 region: CATSGQDGTGRYEQYF. The CDR3 DNA reads TGTGCCACCAGCGGGCAGGACGGGACAGGGAGGTACGAGCAGTACTTC. The rearrangement joins TRBV15 to TRBJ2-7; 9 bases map to TRBD1. CDR1 is LNHNV, CDR2 YYDKDF, per germline (reference sequence). The ends lost 5 bases at V and 4 bases at J; junction bases unmatched: 12. CDR3 length: 16 residues.